This T cell receptor (beta chain) was sequenced for a study of tumor-infiltrating lymphocytes in primary liver carcinoma. Germline V gene lookup returns CDR1 SGHAT and CDR2 FQDESV (reference sequence). The CDR3 is 15 amino acids. The template, roughly 550 ng total RNA, yielded TCR beta cDNA made with a constant-region primer. Three rounds of nested multiplex PCR with slightly modified ARM-PCR produced TCR beta libraries. Running 10 cycles apiece, the first two PCR rounds relied on TRBV1-TRBV30 forward primers together with a C-beta reverse primer. TCRdb reanalysed the multiplex PCR reads using MiXCR and keeps one entry per CDR3 protein. The sample holds about 75,000 distinct CDR3 sequences, approximately 62% seen once. This clonotype was seen many times. One end of the junction varies from germline; a read error may be responsible. Co-extracting RNA and DNA was done with about 20-34 mg of unsorted bulk tissue as input.

The chain uses TRBV11-1 and TRBJ2-5; unclear D gene. The receptor was derived from a man aged 35-49 years with primary liver carcinoma and hepatitis B virus infection. Specimen: tumor-adjacent normal liver tissue. CDR3 sequence reads: CVSSFNLGLQETQYF. The CDR3 nucleotides are TGTGTCAGCAGCTTCAATCTCGGCCTCCAAGAGACCCAGTACTTC.